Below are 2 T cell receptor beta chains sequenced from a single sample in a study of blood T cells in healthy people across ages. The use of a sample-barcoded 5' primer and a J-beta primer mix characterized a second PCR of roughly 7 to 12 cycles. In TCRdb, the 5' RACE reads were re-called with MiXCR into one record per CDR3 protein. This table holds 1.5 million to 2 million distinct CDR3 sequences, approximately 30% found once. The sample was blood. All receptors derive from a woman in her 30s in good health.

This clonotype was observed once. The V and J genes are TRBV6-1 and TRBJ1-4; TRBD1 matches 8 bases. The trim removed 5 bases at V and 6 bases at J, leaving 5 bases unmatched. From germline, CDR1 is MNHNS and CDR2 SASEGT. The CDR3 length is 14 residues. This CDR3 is CASSNTGGDEKLFF. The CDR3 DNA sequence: TGTGCCAGCAGTAATACAGGGGGAGATGAAAAACTGTTTTTT.

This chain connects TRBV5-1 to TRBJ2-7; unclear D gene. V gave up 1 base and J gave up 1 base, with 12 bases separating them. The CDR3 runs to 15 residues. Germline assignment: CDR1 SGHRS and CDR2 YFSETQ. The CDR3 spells CASSLSRASSYEQYF. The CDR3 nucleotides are TGCGCCAGCAGCTTGTCCCGGGCTTCTTCCTACGAGCAGTACTTC.